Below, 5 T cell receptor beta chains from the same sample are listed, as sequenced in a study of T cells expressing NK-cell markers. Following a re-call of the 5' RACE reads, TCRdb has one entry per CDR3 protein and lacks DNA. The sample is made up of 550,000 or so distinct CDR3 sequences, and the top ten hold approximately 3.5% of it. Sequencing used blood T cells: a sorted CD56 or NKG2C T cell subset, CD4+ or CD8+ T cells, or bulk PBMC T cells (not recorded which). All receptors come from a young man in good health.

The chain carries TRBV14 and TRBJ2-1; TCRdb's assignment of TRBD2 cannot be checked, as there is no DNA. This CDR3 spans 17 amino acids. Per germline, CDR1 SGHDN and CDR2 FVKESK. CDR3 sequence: CASSQDFALGFSDEQFF.

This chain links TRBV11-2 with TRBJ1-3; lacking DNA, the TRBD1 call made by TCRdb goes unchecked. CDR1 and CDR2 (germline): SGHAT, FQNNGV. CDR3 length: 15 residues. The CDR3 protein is CASSYGGTAGNTIYF.

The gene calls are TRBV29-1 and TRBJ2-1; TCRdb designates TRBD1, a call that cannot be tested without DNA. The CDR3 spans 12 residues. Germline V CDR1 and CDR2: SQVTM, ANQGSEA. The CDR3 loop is CSGDPVYNEQFF.

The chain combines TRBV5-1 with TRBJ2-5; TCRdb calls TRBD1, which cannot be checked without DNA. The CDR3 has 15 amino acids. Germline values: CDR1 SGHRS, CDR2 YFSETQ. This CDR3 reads CASGGTGRIQETQYF. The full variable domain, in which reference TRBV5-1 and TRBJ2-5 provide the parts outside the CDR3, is KAGVTQTPRYLIKTRGQQVTLSCSPISGHRSVSWYQQTPGQGLQFLFEYFSETQRNKGNFPGRFSGRQFSNSRSEMNVSTLELGDSALYLCASGGTGRIQETQYFGPGTRLLVL.

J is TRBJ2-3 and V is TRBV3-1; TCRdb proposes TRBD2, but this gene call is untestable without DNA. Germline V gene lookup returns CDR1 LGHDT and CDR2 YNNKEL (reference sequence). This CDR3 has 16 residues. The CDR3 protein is CASSHRGSGRRDTQYF.